This TCR beta chain is from a study of blood T cell repertoires in COVID-19. Trimming at V came to 1 base and at J to 6 bases, leaving 0 bases not matched to a gene. CDR1 is LGHDT and CDR2 is YNNKEL in the germline V gene (reference sequence). The CDR3 is 12 amino acids. Assay used: immunoSEQ multiplex PCR; TCRdb lists only in-frame clones, some missing. Among about 180,000 clones listed, around 86% were seen once. The sequencing sample was made of peripheral blood. This chain links TRBV3-1 (or the pseudogene TRBV3-2) with TRBJ2-7; 7 nucleotides align to TRBD2. This TCR came from a man in his forties or fifties with active or convalescent COVID-19. CDR3 nucleotide sequence: TGTGCCAGCAGCCAAGGGGAGGGCGAGCAGTACTTC. It translates to CASSQGEGEQYF.